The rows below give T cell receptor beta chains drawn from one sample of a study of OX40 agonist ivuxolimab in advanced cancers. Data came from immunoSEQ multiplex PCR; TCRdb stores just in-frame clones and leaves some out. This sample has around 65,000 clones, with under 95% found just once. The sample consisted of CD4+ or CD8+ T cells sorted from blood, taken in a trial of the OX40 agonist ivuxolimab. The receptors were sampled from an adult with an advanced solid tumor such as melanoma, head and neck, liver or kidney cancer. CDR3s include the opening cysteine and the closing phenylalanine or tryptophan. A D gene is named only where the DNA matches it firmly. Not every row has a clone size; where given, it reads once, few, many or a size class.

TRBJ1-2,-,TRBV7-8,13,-,TGTGCCAGCAGCTTGATAACATCCTCCGGCTACACCTTC,CASSLITSSGYTF
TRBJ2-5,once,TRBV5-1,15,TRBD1,TGCGCCAGCAGCTGGTGGACAGGGTCGGAAGAGACCCAGTACTTC,CASSWWTGSEETQYF
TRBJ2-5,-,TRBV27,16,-,TGTGCCAGCAAAGGGATAATTGGGCCTATGGCTGAGACCCAGTACTTC,CASKGIIGPMAETQYF
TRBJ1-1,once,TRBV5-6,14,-,TGTGCCAGCAGCTTGGGGCAACTAGGGACTGAAGCTTTCTTT,CASSLGQLGTEAFF
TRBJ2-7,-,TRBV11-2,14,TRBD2,TGTGCCAGCACCTTAGCGGGGACCATCGGCGAGCAGTACTTC,CASTLAGTIGEQYF
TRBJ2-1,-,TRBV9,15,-,TGTGCCAGCAGCGTAGGGATAACCCGAGAGGATGAGCAGTTCTTC,CASSVGITREDEQFF
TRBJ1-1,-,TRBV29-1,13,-,TGCAGCGTTGCTATTAACGAGAACACTGAAGCTTTCTTT,CSVAINENTEAFF
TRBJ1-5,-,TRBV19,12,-,TGTGCCAGTACCGCAGGGGATCAGCCCCAGCATTTT,CASTAGDQPQHF
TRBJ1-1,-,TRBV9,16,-,TGTGCCAGCAGCGTAAACCGGGGGCGACCGGAGACTGAAGCTTTCTTT,CASSVNRGRPETEAFF
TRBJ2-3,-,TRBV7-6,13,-,TGTGCCAGCAGCTCGCCTTTCACAGATACGCAGTATTTT,CASSSPFTDTQYF
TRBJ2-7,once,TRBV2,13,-,TGTGCCAGCTCATGGTCCAGTCGGGAGGAGCAGTACTTC,CASSWSSREEQYF
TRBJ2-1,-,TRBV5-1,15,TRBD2,TGCGCCAGCCAGCGGGAGGGCACCCTTGGGAATGAGCAGTTCTTC,CASQREGTLGNEQFF